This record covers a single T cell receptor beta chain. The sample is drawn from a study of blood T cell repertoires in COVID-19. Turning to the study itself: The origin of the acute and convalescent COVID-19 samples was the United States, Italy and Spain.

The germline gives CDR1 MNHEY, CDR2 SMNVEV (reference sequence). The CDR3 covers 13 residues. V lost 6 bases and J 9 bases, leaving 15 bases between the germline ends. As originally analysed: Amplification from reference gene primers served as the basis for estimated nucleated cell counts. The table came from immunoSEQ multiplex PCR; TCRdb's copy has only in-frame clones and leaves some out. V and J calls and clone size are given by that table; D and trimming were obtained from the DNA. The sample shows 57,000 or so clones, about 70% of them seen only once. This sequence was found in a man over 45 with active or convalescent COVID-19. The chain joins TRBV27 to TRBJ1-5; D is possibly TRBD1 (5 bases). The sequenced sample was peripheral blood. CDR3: CASSPGGVWPQHF. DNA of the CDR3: TGTGCCAGCAGCCCCGGGGGGGTATGGCCCCAGCATTTT.